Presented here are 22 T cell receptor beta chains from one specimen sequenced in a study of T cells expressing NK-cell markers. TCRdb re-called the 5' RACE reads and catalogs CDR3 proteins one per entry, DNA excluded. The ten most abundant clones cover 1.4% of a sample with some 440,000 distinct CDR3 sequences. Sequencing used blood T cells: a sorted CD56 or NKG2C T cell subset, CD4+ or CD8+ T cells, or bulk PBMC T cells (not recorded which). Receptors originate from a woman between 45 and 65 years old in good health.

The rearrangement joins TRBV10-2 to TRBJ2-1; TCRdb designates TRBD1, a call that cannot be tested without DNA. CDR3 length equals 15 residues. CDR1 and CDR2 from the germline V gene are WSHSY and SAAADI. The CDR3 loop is CATTSTGTEYNEQFF.

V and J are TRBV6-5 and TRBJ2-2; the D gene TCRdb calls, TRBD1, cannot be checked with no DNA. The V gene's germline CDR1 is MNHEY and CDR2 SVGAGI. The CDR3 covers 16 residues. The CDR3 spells CASSSDRGTLVGELFF.

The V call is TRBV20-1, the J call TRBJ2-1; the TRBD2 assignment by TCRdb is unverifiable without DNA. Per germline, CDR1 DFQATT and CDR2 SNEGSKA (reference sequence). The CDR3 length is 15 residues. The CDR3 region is CSARGPGVGSYEQFF.

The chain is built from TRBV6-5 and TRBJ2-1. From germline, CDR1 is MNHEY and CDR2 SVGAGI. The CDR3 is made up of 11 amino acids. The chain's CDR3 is CAASSYNEQFF.

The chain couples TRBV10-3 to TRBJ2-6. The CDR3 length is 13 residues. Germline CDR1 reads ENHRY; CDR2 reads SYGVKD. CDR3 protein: CAFRVGGANVLTF.

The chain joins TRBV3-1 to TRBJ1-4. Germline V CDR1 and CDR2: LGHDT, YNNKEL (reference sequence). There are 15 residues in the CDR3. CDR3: CASSQDAGRGEKLFF.

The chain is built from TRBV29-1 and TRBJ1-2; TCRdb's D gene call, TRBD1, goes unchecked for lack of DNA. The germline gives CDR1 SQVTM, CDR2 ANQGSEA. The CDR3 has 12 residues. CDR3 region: CSVEDPLGGYTF.

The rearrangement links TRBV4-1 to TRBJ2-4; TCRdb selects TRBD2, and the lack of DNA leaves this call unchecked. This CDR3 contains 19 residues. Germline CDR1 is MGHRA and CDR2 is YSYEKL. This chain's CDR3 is CASSPGLAGGPLAKNIQYF.

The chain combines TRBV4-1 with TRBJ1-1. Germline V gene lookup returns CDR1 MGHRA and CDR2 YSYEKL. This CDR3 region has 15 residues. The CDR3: CASSLREGKSTEAFF.

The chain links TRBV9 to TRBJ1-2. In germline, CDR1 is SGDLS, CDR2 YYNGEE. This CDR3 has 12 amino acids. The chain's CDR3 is CASSVDGDGYTF.

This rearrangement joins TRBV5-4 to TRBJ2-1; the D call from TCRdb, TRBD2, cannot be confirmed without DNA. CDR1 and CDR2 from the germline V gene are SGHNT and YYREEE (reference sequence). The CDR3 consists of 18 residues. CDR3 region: CASTTQEVAGGYYNEQFF. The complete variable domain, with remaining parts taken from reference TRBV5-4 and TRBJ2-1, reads ETGVTQSPTHLIKTRGQQVTLRCSSQSGHNTVSWYQQALGQGPQFIFQYYREEENGRGNFPPRFSGLQFPNYSSELNVNALELDDSALYLCASTTQEVAGGYYNEQFFGPGTRLTVL.

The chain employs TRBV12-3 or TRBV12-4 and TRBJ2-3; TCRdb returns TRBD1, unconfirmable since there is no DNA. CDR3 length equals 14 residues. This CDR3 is CASSSGRAGVKQYF.

CDR3 sequence: CASSKAPRTGKETQYF. The rearrangement uses TRBV21-1 and TRBJ2-5; the TCRdb call, TRBD1, lacks DNA for checking. TRBV21-1 is listed as a pseudogene. The CDR3 runs to 16 residues.

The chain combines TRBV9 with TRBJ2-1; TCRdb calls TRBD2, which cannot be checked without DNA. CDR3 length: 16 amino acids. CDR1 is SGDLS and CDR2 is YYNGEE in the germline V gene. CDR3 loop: CASSLIADPVYNEQFF.

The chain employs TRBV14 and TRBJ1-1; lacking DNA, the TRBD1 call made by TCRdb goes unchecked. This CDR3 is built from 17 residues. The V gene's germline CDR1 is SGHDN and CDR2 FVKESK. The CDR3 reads CASSQTREQGRRTEAFF.

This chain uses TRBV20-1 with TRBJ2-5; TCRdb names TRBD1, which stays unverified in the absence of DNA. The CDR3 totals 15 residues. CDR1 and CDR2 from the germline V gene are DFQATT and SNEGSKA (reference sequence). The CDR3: CSADPGQGVQETQYF.

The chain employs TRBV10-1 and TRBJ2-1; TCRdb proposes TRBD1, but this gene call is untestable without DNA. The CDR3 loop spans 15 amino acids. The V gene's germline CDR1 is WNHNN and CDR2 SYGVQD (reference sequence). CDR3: CASSPGTGLYNEQFF.

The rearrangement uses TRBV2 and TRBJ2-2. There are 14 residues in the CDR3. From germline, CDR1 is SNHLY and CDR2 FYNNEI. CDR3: CASSVIRATGELFF.

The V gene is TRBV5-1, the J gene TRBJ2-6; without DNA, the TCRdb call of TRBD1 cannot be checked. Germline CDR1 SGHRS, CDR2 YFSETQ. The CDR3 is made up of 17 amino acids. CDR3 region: CASSVQGGSSGANVLTF.

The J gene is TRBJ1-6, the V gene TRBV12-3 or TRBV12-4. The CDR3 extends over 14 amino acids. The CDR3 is CASSLIAGNSPLHF.

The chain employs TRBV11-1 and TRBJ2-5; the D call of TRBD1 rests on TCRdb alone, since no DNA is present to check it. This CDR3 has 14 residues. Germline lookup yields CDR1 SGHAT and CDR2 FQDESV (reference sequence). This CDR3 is CASSPDRRRETQYF.

CDR3 loop: CSVSLAGVRETQYF. The gene calls are TRBV29-1 and TRBJ2-5; without DNA, the TCRdb call of TRBD2 cannot be checked. Germline CDR1 and CDR2: SQVTM and ANQGSEA. This CDR3 is built from 14 residues. The full variable domain, with the rest looked up from reference TRBV29-1 and TRBJ2-5, is SAVISQKPSRDICQRGTSLTIQCQVDSQVTMMFWYRQQPGQSLTLIATANQGSEATYESGFVIDKFPISRPNLTFSTLTVSNMSPEDSSIYLCSVSLAGVRETQYFGPGTRLLVL.